Listed here are 17 T cell receptor beta chains from one sample, sequenced in a study of blood T cell repertoires in COVID-19 (TCRdb year 2020). Libraries were constructed by the immunoSEQ multiplex PCR assay. TCRdb re-hosts the immuneACCESS table, in-frame sequences only. Its copies lack some clones; in the studies checked, an unresolved V gene accounts for under half of them, and the cause for the rest is not known. Within this sample are more than 400,000 clones, with 90% of them counted one time only. 0.6% of the sample is held by the ten biggest clonotypes. The sample comprised PBMCs or T cells enriched from blood (not recorded which). Source of these receptors: a man aged 18 to 30 who had recovered from COVID-19.

A note on this clone: Germline and junction disagree at one end, which may indicate a read error. The gene calls are TRBV7-6 and TRBJ1-4, with D maybe TRBD1 (6 bases). The CDR3 totals 15 residues. Germline assignment: CDR1 SGHVS and CDR2 FNYEAQ. The CDR3: CTSSLVGQKNEKLFF. The CDR3 nucleotides read TGTACCAGCAGCTTAGTCGGACAGAAAAATGAAAAACTGTTTTTT.

The CDR3 DNA sequence: TGCGCCAGCAGTACAGGGCCGGGTCAGCCCCAGCATTTT. Its protein is CASSTGPGQPQHF. V is TRBV10-1 and J is TRBJ1-5; tentatively, D is TRBD1 (6 bases). V lost 5 bases and J 6 bases, leaving 11 bases between the germline ends. This CDR3 has 13 residues. Germline loops: CDR1 WNHNN, CDR2 SYGVQD (reference sequence).

The chain joins TRBV2 to TRBJ2-2; D gene unclear. This CDR3 has 11 residues. V lost 6 bases to trimming and J lost 5 bases, with 4 bases between them. Germline V gene data show CDR1 as SNHLY and CDR2 as FYNNEI. In DNA, the CDR3 is TGTGCCAGCAGGTATACCGGGGAGCTGTTTTTT. Residues: CASRYTGELFF.

The V and J genes are TRBV2 and TRBJ1-5; TRBD1 might be the D (5 bases). The length of the CDR3 is 15 residues. Per germline, CDR1 SNHLY and CDR2 FYNNEI. Trimming took 1 base from V and 6 from J, leaving 13 bases between them. The CDR3 DNA sequence: TGTGCCAGCAGTGAAGGGTCCGGGACTGGTCAGCCCCAGCATTTT. It translates to CASSEGSGTGQPQHF.

V and J are TRBV27 and TRBJ1-1; 11 positions match TRBD1. This CDR3 has 15 residues. Trimming at V came to 4 bases and at J to 4 bases, leaving 5 bases not matched to a gene. Per germline, CDR1 MNHEY and CDR2 SMNVEV (reference sequence). CDR3 sequence (DNA): TGTGCCAGCAGTTACGGACAGGGGGCGAGCACTGAAGCTTTCTTT. As protein: CASSYGQGASTEAFF.

The chain couples TRBV29-1 to TRBJ1-1, with 7 bases fitting TRBD1. V lost 7 bases and J lost 7; bases outside the gene matches: 9. In germline, CDR1 is SQVTM, CDR2 ANQGSEA. There are 12 residues in the CDR3. The CDR3 coding sequence is TGCAGCGCCACCGGGACAGCCTTTGAAGCTTTCTTT. Translated: CSATGTAFEAFF.

V usage is TRBV15 and J usage is TRBJ2-7; TRBD2 agrees at 10 bases. This CDR3 spans 16 amino acids. The junction had 5 bases not matched to a gene; V was cut back by 0 bases and J by 3 bases. Germline CDR1 reads LNHNV; CDR2 reads YYDKDF (reference sequence). The CDR3, as DNA: TGTGCCACCAGCAGAGATTCCGCTAGCGGGAGCTACGAGCAGTACTTC. Its protein product is CATSRDSASGSYEQYF.

CDR3 sequence reads: CASRSYGNSPLHF. DNA of the CDR3: TGTGCCAGCAGAAGCTACGGTAATTCACCCCTCCACTTT. The chain recombines TRBV2 with TRBJ1-6; D ambiguous. The CDR3 is made up of 13 amino acids. CDR1 and CDR2 from the germline V gene are SNHLY and FYNNEI. With 6 bases removed from V and 6 bases from J, the gap between germline ends came to 9 bases. The full variable domain, with the rest looked up from reference TRBV2 and TRBJ1-6, is EPEVTQTPSHQVTQMGQEVILRCVPISNHLYFYWYRQILGQKVEFLVSFYNNEISEKSEIFDDQFSVERPDGSNFTLKIRSTKLEDSAMYFCASRSYGNSPLHFGNGTRLTVT.

V usage is TRBV5-4 and J usage is TRBJ1-2, with 8 bases lining up with TRBD1. With V trimmed by 5 bases and J by 3 bases, 6 bases remained unmatched. This CDR3 has 14 residues. From germline, CDR1 is SGHNT and CDR2 YYREEE (reference sequence). CDR3 sequence reads: CASSTGGKYYGYTF. The DNA for the CDR3 is TGTGCCAGCAGTACAGGGGGAAAGTACTATGGCTACACCTTC.

The chain joins TRBV4-1 to TRBJ1-6, with D unresolved. Germline CDR1 is MGHRA and CDR2 is YSYEKL. Trimming left V 6 bases short and J 5 bases short, with 17 bases between. There are 16 residues in the CDR3. The CDR3 here is CASRWSFLRDNSPLHF. Written as DNA, the CDR3 is TGCGCCAGCAGGTGGAGCTTCCTCCGGGATAATTCACCCCTCCACTTT.

This sequence joins TRBV7-9 and TRBJ2-5, with 8 bases that match TRBD2. Trimming cost V 5 bases and J 5 bases; bases outside gene matches: 10. This CDR3 has 15 amino acids. Germline CDR1 reads SEHNR; CDR2 reads FQNEAQ (reference sequence). CDR3 sequence reads: CASSIKGLAGETQYF. The CDR3 DNA reads as TGTGCCAGCAGCATAAAAGGATTAGCGGGGGAGACCCAGTACTTC.

This clone was counted between two and nine times. This chain's CDR3 is CASKEQTSNTGELFF. The CDR3 DNA reads as TGTGCCAGCAAAGAACAGACTAGCAACACCGGGGAGCTGTTTTTT. This rearrangement joins TRBV6-4 to TRBJ2-2; 7 nucleotides align to TRBD2. Germline-derived CDR1 and CDR2 are MRHNA and SNTAGT. There are 15 residues in the CDR3. V gave up 7 bases and J gave up 2 bases; unmatched junction bases: 7.

The chain couples TRBV5-1 to TRBJ1-1; 7 nucleotides agree with TRBD1. The V segment lost 3 bases and the J segment 4 bases; nucleotides outside the gene matches: 12. CDR1 SGHRS and CDR2 YFSETQ come from the germline V gene. This CDR3 spans 16 amino acids. CDR3 loop: CASSYADDRESTEAFF. The CDR3 region has the DNA TGCGCCAGCAGCTATGCCGACGACAGGGAGAGCACTGAAGCTTTCTTT.

Notes on this clone: The identical CDR3 is also encoded by other nucleotide sequences in the sample. The rearrangement uses TRBV12-3 or TRBV12-4 and TRBJ1-2; TRBD1 matches 11 bases. With 8 bases clipped from V and 4 bases from J, the junction kept 3 bases outside the gene matches. The CDR3 has 13 amino acids. The DNA of the CDR3 is TGTGCCAGCGGGACAGGGGGTGGCTATGGCTACACCTTC. Amino acids: CASGTGGGYGYTF.

This clone was counted once. The chain combines TRBV5-4 with TRBJ1-1, with 9 bases fitting TRBD1. The CDR3 has 15 amino acids. V dropped 4 bases and J dropped 3; count of bases not matched to a gene: 7. Germline CDR1 is SGHNT and CDR2 is YYREEE (reference sequence). CDR3 nucleotide sequence: TGTGCCAGCAGCCTAAAACAGGGGGCGTACACTGAAGCTTTCTTT. As protein: CASSLKQGAYTEAFF.

V usage is TRBV5-1 and J usage is TRBJ2-1, with 8 bases that match TRBD1. J lost 10 bases, V lost 2 bases, and 5 bases had no gene match. Per the germline V gene, CDR1 is SGHRS and CDR2 is YFSETQ. The length of the CDR3 is 13 residues. CDR3 sequence: CASSLRQGLEQFF. In DNA, the CDR3 is TGCGCCAGCAGCTTACGACAGGGGCTGGAGCAGTTCTTC.

This clone has a single count. The chain joins TRBV6-1 to TRBJ1-6, with D tentatively TRBD1 (6 bases). CDR1 is MNHNS and CDR2 is SASEGT in the germline V gene. With 2 bases removed from V and 13 bases from J, the gap between germline ends came to 12 bases. CDR3 length: 13 residues. CDR3 region: CASSEQGGEPLHF. DNA of the CDR3: TGTGCCAGCAGTGAACAAGGGGGTGAGCCCCTCCACTTT.